This T cell receptor (beta chain) was recovered during a study of a mutant IDH1 vaccine in newly diagnosed glioma. Study information: Treated patients had a mean age of about 40 years and a sex split that was roughly 62% male and about 40% female. Patients arrived already treated with radiotherapy, temozolomide, or both, most having had both.

The CDR3 spans 15 residues. Germline V lookup: CDR1 SNHLY, CDR2 FYNNEI. Trimming removed 3 bases from V and 6 bases from J, with 15 bases in between. The time point here: baseline, week 1 (first vaccination visit). Treatment specified: pre-vaccination baseline after standard-of-care therapy. Every donor had a new WHO grade 3 or 4 astrocytoma that was IDH1-mutant, with loss of nuclear ATRX. Assay: immunoSEQ multiplex PCR; the TCRdb copy retains only in-frame clones and omits some. The sample contains about 67,000 clones, around four fifths of which appear only once. Material: peripheral blood mononuclear cells (PBMCs), obtained from a glioma patient treated with radiotherapy, temozolomide or both. The chain recombines TRBV2 with TRBJ2-1; D not resolved. The receptor's source is a woman younger than 30 with glioma. Some clones in this sample may be carry-over from other donors' samples. CDR3 residues: CASSEILGLGNEQFF. CDR3 in DNA: TGTGCCAGCAGTGAGATTCTAGGGTTGGGCAATGAGCAGTTCTTC.